These 31 T cell receptor beta chains share one sample of origin, sequenced in a study of beta chain features in type 1 diabetes. Study results and caveats: All four CD4+ subsets of Type 1 diabetes patients contained TCRB CDR3s that were moderately but significantly shorter.

Their target antigens are unknown. The authors reverse transcribed all of the isolated RNA, so sequencing captured expressed TCRB transcripts. Repertoires were generated with immunoSEQ multiplex PCR, while TCRdb's copy carries only in-frame clones and drops some. The sample contains fewer than 400,000 clones, about a tenth of which appear only once. The sample was central memory CD4+ T cells from blood. The receptors were sampled from a man younger than 40 with type 1 diabetes.

This clone was counted between two and nine times. This chain connects TRBV19 to TRBJ2-3; D is perhaps TRBD1 or TRBD2 (5 bases each). The CDR3 consists of 15 residues. The ends were cut back, 5 bases at V and 3 bases at J, with 15 bases in the middle. The germline V gene has CDR1 LNHDA and CDR2 SQIVND (reference sequence). The DNA for the CDR3 is TGTGCCAGTAGTCGGAAGGGGAGCGGTACAGATACGCAGTATTTT. This codes for CASSRKGSGTDTQYF.

This clone was observed a handful of times. The sample carries other DNA sequences with the same CDR3. V gene TRBV7-2 combines with J gene TRBJ2-3, with D perhaps given as TRBD1 or TRBD2 (5 bases each). The CDR3 contains 14 residues. V gave up 1 base and J gave up 6 bases, with 11 bases separating them. Germline CDR1 is SGHTA and CDR2 is FQGNSA. CDR3 sequence reads: CASSLDWGSDTQYF. In nucleotides, the CDR3 is TGTGCCAGCAGCTTAGATTGGGGGTCGGATACGCAGTATTTT.

The chain recombines TRBV5-4 with TRBJ2-6; D may correspond to TRBD1 or TRBD2 (6 bases each). Germline CDR1 SGHNT, CDR2 YYREEE (reference sequence). The CDR3 contains 18 residues. Trimming took 3 bases from V and 5 from J, leaving 21 bases between them. CDR3 in amino acids: CASSSEGGTRERANVLTF. The DNA for the CDR3 is TGTGCCAGCAGCTCCGAGGGGGGTACTCGGGAAAGGGCCAACGTCCTGACTTTC.

The table lists this clone with a few counts. The chain recombines TRBV11-2 with TRBJ1-2; no firm D call. The CDR3 extends over 14 amino acids. Germline CDR1 reads SGHAT; CDR2 reads FQNNGV. V dropped 3 bases and J dropped 2 bases, with 10 bases sitting between them. The CDR3 sequence: CASSLAVLNYGYTF. CDR3 DNA sequence: TGTGCCAGCAGCTTGGCAGTTCTAAACTATGGCTACACCTTC.

This clone has a handful of counts. V gene TRBV7-9 combines with J gene TRBJ2-3, with 7 nucleotides matching TRBD1. This CDR3 contains 12 residues. J gave up 5 bases and V 5 bases, and 1 base lay outside the gene matches. Germline loops: CDR1 SEHNR, CDR2 FQNEAQ (reference sequence). The CDR3 bases are TGTGCCAGCAGCAGGGGGCTAGATACGCAGTATTTT. This gives the protein CASSRGLDTQYF.

This clone was detected a few times. The rearrangement uses TRBV28 and TRBJ1-2; D gene ambiguous. The CDR3 covers 11 residues. Trimming took 10 bases from V and 6 from J, leaving 12 bases between them. Germline V gene lookup returns CDR1 MDHEN and CDR2 SYDVKM. CDR3 nucleotides: TGTGCCACGGACCCTTTAGATGGCTACACCTTC. The encoded protein is CATDPLDGYTF.

This clone was picked up a small number of times. The chain combines TRBV7-9 with TRBJ2-5, with 8 bases fitting TRBD1. The junction had 6 bases not matched to a gene; V was cut back by 0 bases and J by 6 bases. The germline CDR1 and CDR2 sequences are SEHNR and FQNEAQ (reference sequence). CDR3 size: 15 residues. The CDR3 loop is CASSLAQGAMKTQYF. CDR3 coding DNA: TGTGCCAGCAGCTTAGCCCAGGGGGCCATGAAGACCCAGTACTTC.

The chain is built from TRBV15 and TRBJ1-4, with D hard to call. Germline V lookup: CDR1 LNHNV, CDR2 YYDKDF (reference sequence). The CDR3 spans 15 residues. Trimming removed 4 bases at V and 8 bases at J, with 17 bases between. CDR3 nucleotide sequence: TGTGCCACCAGCAAAGACCAACGGTCGGGGGAAAAACTGTTTTTT. Its protein product is CATSKDQRSGEKLFF.

This clone came up a few times. The rearrangement uses TRBV7-9 and TRBJ1-2, with D possibly matching TRBD1 (5 bases). V was pared by 1 base and J by 4 bases, with 13 bases between. Looked up from germline, CDR1 is SEHNR and CDR2 is FQNEAQ (reference sequence). The CDR3 has 15 amino acids. In nucleotides, the CDR3 is TGTGCCAGCAGCTTAGTATCCAGGGAAAGCTATGGCTACACCTTC. Amino acid sequence: CASSLVSRESYGYTF.

Ten or more counts support this clone. Additional DNA sequences in this sample encode the identical CDR3. V is TRBV6-5 and J is TRBJ2-1; 9 bases line up with TRBD1. The V segment lost 5 bases and the J segment 2 bases; nucleotides outside the gene matches: 4. The CDR3 covers 15 residues. Germline V gene sequence: CDR1 MNHEY, CDR2 SVGAGI. The CDR3 DNA sequence: TGTGCCAGCAGTAAACGGGACAGGGCCTACAATGAGCAGTTCTTC. It specifies CASSKRDRAYNEQFF.

This clone showed up just a few times. V and J are TRBV2 and TRBJ1-2, with a weak D call TRBD1 (6 bases). Germline values: CDR1 SNHLY, CDR2 FYNNEI. The length of the CDR3 is 13 residues. V gave up 6 bases and J gave up 7 bases, with 15 bases separating them. CDR3 amino acids: CASSLTGPTGYTF. DNA of the CDR3: TGTGCCAGCAGCCTGACAGGCCCCACTGGCTACACCTTC.

In its sample, this clone was seen a few times. The rearrangement links TRBV9 to TRBJ1-6; the match to TRBD1 covers 9 bases. J lost 7 bases, V lost 3 bases, and 11 bases had no gene match. The length of the CDR3 is 17 residues. Germline CDR1 is SGDLS and CDR2 is YYNGEE. The CDR3 reads CASSATGTGWENSPLHF. CDR3 nucleotide sequence: TGTGCCAGCAGCGCGACCGGGACAGGGTGGGAGAATTCACCCCTCCACTTT.

This clone has a count of ten or more. This chain connects TRBV7-9 to TRBJ1-1, with a tentative D call TRBD1 (6 bases). V was pared by 6 bases and J by 7 bases, with 15 bases between. The CDR3 loop spans 13 amino acids. The V gene's germline CDR1 is SEHNR and CDR2 FQNEAQ (reference sequence). Written as DNA, the CDR3 is TGTGCCAGCAGTCGGACAGCCTCTGGTGAAGCTTTCTTT. This sequence encodes CASSRTASGEAFF.

This clone appeared a few times. The rearrangement links TRBV11-2 to TRBJ2-7; 7 bases align to TRBD1. CDR3 size: 16 residues. The junction had 6 bases not matched to a gene; V was cut back by 1 base and J by 0 bases. Germline CDR1 is SGHAT and CDR2 is FQNNGV. The DNA of the CDR3 is TGTGCCAGCAGCTTAGCCCATGGACAGGCCTCCTACGAGCAGTACTTC. Translating it yields CASSLAHGQASYEQYF.

The V call is TRBV29-1, the J call TRBJ2-5, with TRBD2 as a possible D gene (5 bases). CDR1 SQVTM and CDR2 ANQGSEA come from the germline V gene. Trimming removed 4 bases from V and 2 bases from J, with 14 bases in between. The CDR3 extends over 14 amino acids. Written as DNA, the CDR3 is TGCAGCGTTGTGTGGCCAGCGGAACAAGAGACCCAGTACTTC. Protein product: CSVVWPAEQETQYF.

This clone has only a few counts. The V gene is TRBV7-2, the J gene TRBJ1-2; D unresolved. The V gene lost 2 bases and the J gene lost 0 bases, with 10 bases spanning the gap. The length of the CDR3 is 15 residues. Germline CDR1 SGHTA, CDR2 FQGNSA. In DNA, the CDR3 is TGTGCCAGCAGCTTACGTCAGCTAGCTAACTATGGCTACACCTTC. Encoded protein: CASSLRQLANYGYTF.

This clone was found a few times. This chain uses TRBV18 with TRBJ1-2; TRBD1 aligns across 7 bases. V shed 5 bases and J 8 bases; nucleotides not matched to a gene: 8. The CDR3 is 13 residues long. Germline CDR1 is KGHSH and CDR2 is LQKENI. The CDR3: CASSTGTDSGYTF. The CDR3 coding sequence is TGTGCCAGCTCAACCGGGACAGATAGCGGCTACACCTTC.

V is TRBV5-6 and J is TRBJ2-3; 7 positions agree with TRBD2. CDR1 is SGHDT, CDR2 YYEEEE, per germline. CDR3 size: 15 residues. Trimming cost V 4 bases and J 1 base; bases outside gene matches: 6. The CDR3 bases are TGTGCCAGCAGCCCCACGGGGGGACGCACAGATACGCAGTATTTT. Translated, it gives CASSPTGGRTDTQYF.

The chain links TRBV6-6 to TRBJ2-7, with 9 bases matching TRBD1. Looked up from germline, CDR1 is MNHNY and CDR2 is SVGAGI (reference sequence). This CDR3 is 13 amino acids long. V dropped 5 bases and J dropped 13; count of bases not matched to a gene: 12. CDR3 in amino acids: CASSQNSDRGRYF. The CDR3 coding sequence is TGTGCCAGCAGTCAGAACTCGGACAGGGGTCGATACTTC.

This chain joins TRBV15 and TRBJ1-2, with D perhaps TRBD1 (6 bases). This CDR3 is built from 14 residues. Germline CDR1 reads LNHNV; CDR2 reads YYDKDF (reference sequence). With 3 bases removed from V and 2 bases from J, the gap between germline ends came to 10 bases. The CDR3 reads CATSRRTENYGYTF. CDR3 in DNA: TGTGCCACCAGCAGGAGGACAGAGAACTATGGCTACACCTTC. Filled out from reference TRBV15 and TRBJ1-2, the complete variable domain reads DAMVIQNPRYQVTQFGKPVTLSCSQTLNHNVMYWYQQKSSQAPKLLFHYYDKDFNNEADTPDNFQSRRPNTSFCFLDIRSPGLGDTAMYLCATSRRTENYGYTFGSGTRLTVV.

The chain combines TRBV10-3 with TRBJ1-4; D unresolved. CDR1 and CDR2 from the germline V gene are ENHRY and SYGVKD. This CDR3 has 14 amino acids. Trimming cost V 0 bases and J 8 bases, with 10 bases left between them. CDR3 nucleotides: TGTGCCATCAGTGAGTCACGGGCCGAGGAAAAACTGTTTTTT. Protein product: CAISESRAEEKLFF.

The chain links TRBV25-1 to TRBJ2-3; perhaps TRBD1 as D (7 bases). In germline, CDR1 is MGHDK, CDR2 SYGVNS. CDR3 length: 16 residues. The germline V and J ends were trimmed by 1 base and 4 bases, with 15 bases remaining between them. CDR3 DNA sequence: TGTGCCAGCAGTGAATCGGGCAGGGGGACTTCAGATACGCAGTATTTT. Its protein is CASSESGRGTSDTQYF.

This clone was seen more than once but under ten times. The chain has TRBV9 and TRBJ2-3; tentatively, D is TRBD2 (7 bases). This CDR3 has 15 amino acids. The V end was cut by 3 bases, the J end by 6 bases, with 17 bases between. The germline V gene has CDR1 SGDLS and CDR2 YYNGEE. CDR3 in DNA: TGTGCCAGCAGCGCCCGCGGGGGCCCCGTGGATACGCAGTATTTT. Its translation is CASSARGGPVDTQYF.

The chain joins TRBV5-6 to TRBJ1-3, with TRBD1 matching over 7 bases. V was pared by 4 bases and J by 4 bases, with 11 bases of the junction left unmatched. Germline CDR1 reads SGHDT; CDR2 reads YYEEEE. CDR3 length equals 16 residues. The CDR3 region is CASSPYTTGPGNTIYF. CDR3 bases: TGTGCCAGCAGCCCCTACACGACAGGGCCCGGAAACACCATATATTTT.

Only a few counts were recorded for this clone. The CDR3 region has the DNA TGTGCCAGCAGCCCCCTCCCGGGGGCCAACTATGGCTACACCTTC. Protein sequence: CASSPLPGANYGYTF. The rearrangement uses TRBV9 and TRBJ1-2, with D possibly matching TRBD1 (6 bases). This CDR3 comprises 15 residues. Germline loops: CDR1 SGDLS, CDR2 YYNGEE. Trimming shortened V by 4 bases and J by 2 bases, and 15 bases separated the two germline ends.

In this sample, this clone turned up a few times. The chain employs TRBV5-1 and TRBJ1-5; 7 nucleotides match TRBD1. CDR3 length equals 15 residues. V shed 2 bases, J shed 7 bases, and the junction held 9 bases outside the gene matches. Germline CDR1 is SGHRS and CDR2 is YFSETQ. CDR3 nucleotide sequence: TGCGCCAGCAGCTTACAGGGGAATCGGGAGCAGCCCCAGCATTTT. As protein: CASSLQGNREQPQHF.

J is TRBJ1-3 and V is TRBV7-9, with D uncertain. The V end was cut by 4 bases, the J end by 0 bases, with 7 bases between. This CDR3 is 14 amino acids long. Germline V gene sequence: CDR1 SEHNR, CDR2 FQNEAQ (reference sequence). The CDR3 here is CASSSDTSGNTIYF. The DNA for the CDR3 is TGTGCCAGCAGCTCCGACACCTCTGGAAACACCATATATTTT.

This clone was seen a few times. It may be a read error: a sequence one base away is much more abundant. The same CDR3 also results from other DNA sequences found in this sample. The chain carries TRBV5-6 and TRBJ2-5; the D is unclear. Trimming removed 3 bases from V and 2 bases from J, with 2 bases in between. The CDR3 sequence is 11 residues long. Germline lookup yields CDR1 SGHDT and CDR2 YYEEEE. CDR3 amino acids: CASSSQETQYF. The CDR3 bases are TGTGCCAGCAGCTCGCAAGAGACCCAGTACTTC.

The chain employs TRBV10-3 and TRBJ2-7, with 10 bases matching TRBD1. Trimming removed 6 bases from V and 4 bases from J; junction bases left unmatched: 6. Germline CDR1 ENHRY, CDR2 SYGVKD. This CDR3 spans 14 amino acids. In nucleotides, the CDR3 is TGTGCCATCAGCGTAGGACAGGGGGGATACGAGCAGTACTTC. Its protein product is CAISVGQGGYEQYF.

A few counts support this clone. This chain uses TRBV7-9 with TRBJ2-7, with TRBD2 as a possible D gene (5 bases). V lost 5 bases and J lost 2, with 7 bases in between. The CDR3 is 12 residues long. The germline V gene encodes CDR1 SEHNR and CDR2 FQNEAQ (reference sequence). CDR3 in amino acids: CASSVEAYEQYF. CDR3 in DNA: TGTGCCAGCAGCGTGGAGGCCTACGAGCAGTACTTC. The full variable domain, rest sourced from reference TRBV7-9 and TRBJ2-7, is DTGVSQNPRHKITKRGQNVTFRCDPISEHNRLYWYRQTLGQGPEFLTYFQNEAQLEKSRLLSDRFSAERPKGSFSTLEIQRTEQGDSAMYLCASSVEAYEQYFGPGTRLTVT.

The chain is built from TRBV4-3 and TRBJ2-6; D remains unclear. The V gene's germline CDR1 is LGHNA and CDR2 YSLEER. This CDR3 has 16 amino acids. The V and J ends lost 1 base and 2 bases respectively, with 9 bases between them. CDR3 protein: CASSQGTPAGANVLTF. The DNA of the CDR3 is TGCGCCAGCAGCCAAGGTACCCCGGCTGGGGCCAACGTCCTGACTTTC.